Below, one TCR beta chain is given with its context. As yet, its antigen is unknown. The data were obtained in a study of beta chain features in type 1 diabetes. Background on the study: Sorted cell examination encompassed 100,000,000 or so cells across all samples.

This CDR3 spans 13 amino acids. V was pared by 7 bases and J by 5 bases, with 14 bases between. Germline lookup yields CDR1 SNHLY and CDR2 FYNNEI. Of the isolated RNA, all was reverse transcribed, and so the sequenced material was expressed TCRB transcripts. Only in-frame clones appear in the TCRdb table, and some are missing; sequencing was by immunoSEQ multiplex PCR. The table records 150,000 or so clones, 8% to 8.5% of them present only once. Without exception, sorted populations had purity beyond 95%. Broader study findings: Any HLA effect on TCRB rearrangement was left unresolved by small sub-analyses. PCR might favor shorter templates, but any such skew would affect patients and controls equally. The study found moderately but significantly shorter TCRB CDR3s in all four CD4+ subsets of Type 1 diabetes patients.

The V and J genes are TRBV2 and TRBJ1-2; D may be TRBD1 (5 bases). The sequence was obtained from a woman under 30 with type 1 diabetes. Source material: central memory CD4+ T cells from blood. The CDR3 coding sequence is TGTGCCAGCAAGCGGGACGGTTTATATGGCTACACCTTC. This gives the protein CASKRDGLYGYTF.